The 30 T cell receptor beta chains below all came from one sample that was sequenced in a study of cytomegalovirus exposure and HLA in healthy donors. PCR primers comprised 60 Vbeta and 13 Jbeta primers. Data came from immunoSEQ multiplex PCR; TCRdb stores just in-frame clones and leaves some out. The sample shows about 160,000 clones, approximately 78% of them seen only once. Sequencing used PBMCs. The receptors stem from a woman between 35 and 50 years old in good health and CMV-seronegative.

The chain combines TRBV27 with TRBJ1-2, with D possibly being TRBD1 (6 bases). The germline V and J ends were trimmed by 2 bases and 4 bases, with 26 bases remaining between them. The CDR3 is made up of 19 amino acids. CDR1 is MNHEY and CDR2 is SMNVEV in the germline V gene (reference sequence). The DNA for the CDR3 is TGTGCCAGCAGTTTAGAAAGGGCTGGCAGGGGCAATCGTGTCTATGGCTACACCTTC. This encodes CASSLERAGRGNRVYGYTF.

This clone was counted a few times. The DNA of the CDR3 is TGCGCCAGCAGTGGCGGCGGGGGGGCCCCAGATACGCAGTATTTT. It encodes CASSGGGGAPDTQYF. The chain is built from TRBV10-1 and TRBJ2-3; 9 bases fit TRBD2. This CDR3 contains 15 residues. J gave up 4 bases and V 4 bases, and 6 bases lay outside the gene matches. CDR1 is WNHNN and CDR2 is SYGVQD in the germline V gene (reference sequence).

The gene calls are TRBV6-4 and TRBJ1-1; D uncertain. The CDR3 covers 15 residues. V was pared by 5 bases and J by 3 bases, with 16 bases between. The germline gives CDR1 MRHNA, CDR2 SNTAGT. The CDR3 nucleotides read TGTGCCAGCAGTCCGAGCTCCGACGGAGACACTGAAGCTTTCTTT. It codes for CASSPSSDGDTEAFF.

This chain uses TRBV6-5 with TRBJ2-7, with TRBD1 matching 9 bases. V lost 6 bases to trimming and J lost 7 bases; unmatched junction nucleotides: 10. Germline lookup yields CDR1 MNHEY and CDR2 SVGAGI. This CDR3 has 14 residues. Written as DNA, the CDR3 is TGTGCCAGCAGCTGGACAGGGGAGAGTAGGGAGCAGTACTTC. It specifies CASSWTGESREQYF.

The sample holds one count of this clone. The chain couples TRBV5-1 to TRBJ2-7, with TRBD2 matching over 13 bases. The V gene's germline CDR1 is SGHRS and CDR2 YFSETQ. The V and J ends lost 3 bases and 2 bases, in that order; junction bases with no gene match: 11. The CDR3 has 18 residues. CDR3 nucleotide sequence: TGCGCCAGCAGCTGGACTACTAGCGGGGGGGCCACGGCCTACGAGCAGTACTTC. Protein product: CASSWTTSGGATAYEQYF.

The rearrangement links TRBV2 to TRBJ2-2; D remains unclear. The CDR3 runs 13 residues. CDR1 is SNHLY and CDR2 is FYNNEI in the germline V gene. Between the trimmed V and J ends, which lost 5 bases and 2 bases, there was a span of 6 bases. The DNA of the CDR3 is TGTGCCAGCAGTCCAGATAACACCGGGGAGCTGTTTTTT. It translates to CASSPDNTGELFF.

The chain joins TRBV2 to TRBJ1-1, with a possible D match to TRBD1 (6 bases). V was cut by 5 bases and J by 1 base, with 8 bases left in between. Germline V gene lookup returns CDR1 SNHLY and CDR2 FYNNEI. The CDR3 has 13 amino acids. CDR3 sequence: CASSSQGNTEAFF. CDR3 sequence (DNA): TGTGCCAGCAGTTCACAGGGGAACACTGAAGCTTTCTTT.

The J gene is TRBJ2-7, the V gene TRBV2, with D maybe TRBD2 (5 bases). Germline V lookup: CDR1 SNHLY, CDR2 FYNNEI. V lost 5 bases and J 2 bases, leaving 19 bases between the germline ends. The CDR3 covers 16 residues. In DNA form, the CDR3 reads TGTGCCAGCAGTCCCGGGAAGGAAGGTAAAGCCTACGAGCAGTACTTC. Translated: CASSPGKEGKAYEQYF.

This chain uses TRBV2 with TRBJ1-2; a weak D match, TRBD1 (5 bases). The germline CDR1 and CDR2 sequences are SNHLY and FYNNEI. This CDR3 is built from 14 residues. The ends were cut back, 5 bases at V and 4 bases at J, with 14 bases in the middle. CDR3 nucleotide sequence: TGTGCCAGCAGTAGCAATGGCAGGGTCTATGGCTACACCTTC. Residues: CASSSNGRVYGYTF.

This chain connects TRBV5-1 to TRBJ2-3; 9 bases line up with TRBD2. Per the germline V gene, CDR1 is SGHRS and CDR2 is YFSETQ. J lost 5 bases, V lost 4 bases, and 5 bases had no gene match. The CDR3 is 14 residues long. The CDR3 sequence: CASSLGSGGDTQYF. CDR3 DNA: TGCGCCAGCAGCCTGGGTAGCGGGGGAGATACGCAGTATTTT.

For the CDR3, the DNA is TGTGCCAGTAGTATAGATGCGGGGGGGCCGCAGACCCAGTACTTC. This translates into CASSIDAGGPQTQYF. This sequence joins TRBV19 and TRBJ2-5; 9 nucleotides line up with TRBD2. The CDR3 is 15 residues long. The V and J ends lost 0 bases and 6 bases, in that order; junction bases with no gene match: 5. Germline CDR1 and CDR2: LNHDA and SQIVND (reference sequence).

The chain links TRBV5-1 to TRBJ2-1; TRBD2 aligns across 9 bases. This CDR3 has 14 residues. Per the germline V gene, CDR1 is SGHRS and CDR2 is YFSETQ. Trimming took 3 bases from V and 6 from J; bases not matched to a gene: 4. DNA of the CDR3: TGCGCCAGCAGCTCTGGTAGCGGGGGCAATGAGCAGTTCTTC. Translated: CASSSGSGGNEQFF.

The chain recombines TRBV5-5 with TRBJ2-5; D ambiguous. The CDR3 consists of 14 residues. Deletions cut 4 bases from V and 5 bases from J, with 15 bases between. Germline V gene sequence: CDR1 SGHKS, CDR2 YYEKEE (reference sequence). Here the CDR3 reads CASSLVARDETQYF. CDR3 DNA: TGTGCCAGCAGCCTCGTAGCTCGAGACGAGACCCAGTACTTC.

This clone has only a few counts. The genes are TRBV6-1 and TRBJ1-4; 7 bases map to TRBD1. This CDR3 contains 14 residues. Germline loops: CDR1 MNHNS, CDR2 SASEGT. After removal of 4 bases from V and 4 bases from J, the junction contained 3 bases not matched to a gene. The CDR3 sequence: CASSVGQNNEKLFF. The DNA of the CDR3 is TGTGCCAGCAGTGTGGGACAGAATAATGAAAAACTGTTTTTT.

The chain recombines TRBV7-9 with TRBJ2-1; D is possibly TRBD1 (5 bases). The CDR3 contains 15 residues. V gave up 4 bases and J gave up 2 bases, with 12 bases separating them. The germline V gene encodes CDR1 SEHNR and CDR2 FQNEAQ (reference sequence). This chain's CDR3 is CASSSGSNTYNEQFF. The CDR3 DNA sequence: TGTGCCAGCAGCTCAGGGTCTAATACCTACAATGAGCAGTTCTTC.

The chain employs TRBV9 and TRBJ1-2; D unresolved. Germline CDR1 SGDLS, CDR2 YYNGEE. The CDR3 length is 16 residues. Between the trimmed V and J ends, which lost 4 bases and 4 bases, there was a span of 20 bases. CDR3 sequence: CASSPREAFTPYGYTF. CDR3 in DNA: TGTGCCAGCAGCCCCCGGGAGGCTTTTACTCCCTATGGCTACACCTTC.

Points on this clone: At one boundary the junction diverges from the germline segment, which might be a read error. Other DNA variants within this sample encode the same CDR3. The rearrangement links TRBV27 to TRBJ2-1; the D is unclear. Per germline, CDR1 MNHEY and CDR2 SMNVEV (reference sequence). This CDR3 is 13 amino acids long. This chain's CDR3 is CASSSRSSYEQFF. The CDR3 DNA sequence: TGCGCCAGCAGTTCGCGGTCCTCCTATGAGCAGTTCTTC.

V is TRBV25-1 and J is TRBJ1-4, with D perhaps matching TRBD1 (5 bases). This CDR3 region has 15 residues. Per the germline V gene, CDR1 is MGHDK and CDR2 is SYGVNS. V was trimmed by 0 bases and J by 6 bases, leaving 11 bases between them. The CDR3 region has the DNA TGTGCCAGCAGTGAATATATCCAGGGTTATGAAAAACTGTTTTTT. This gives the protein CASSEYIQGYEKLFF.

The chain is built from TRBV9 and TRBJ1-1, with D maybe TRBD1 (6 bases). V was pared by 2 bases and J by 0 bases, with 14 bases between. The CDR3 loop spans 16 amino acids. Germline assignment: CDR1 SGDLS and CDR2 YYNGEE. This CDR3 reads CASSVITGQMNTEAFF. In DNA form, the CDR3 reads TGTGCCAGCAGCGTTATTACAGGGCAAATGAACACTGAAGCTTTCTTT. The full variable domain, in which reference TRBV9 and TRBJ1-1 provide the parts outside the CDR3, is DSGVTQTPKHLITATGQRVTLRCSPRSGDLSVYWYQQSLDQGLQFLIQYYNGEERAKGNILERFSAQQFPDLHSELNLSSLELGDSALYFCASSVITGQMNTEAFFGQGTRLTVV.

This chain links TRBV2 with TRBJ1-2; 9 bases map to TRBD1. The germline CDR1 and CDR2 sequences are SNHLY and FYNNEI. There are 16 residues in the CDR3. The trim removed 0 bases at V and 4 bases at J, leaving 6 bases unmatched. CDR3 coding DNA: TGTGCCAGCAGTGAAGCGGGGGGGACAGGGATCTATGGCTACACCTTC. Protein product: CASSEAGGTGIYGYTF.

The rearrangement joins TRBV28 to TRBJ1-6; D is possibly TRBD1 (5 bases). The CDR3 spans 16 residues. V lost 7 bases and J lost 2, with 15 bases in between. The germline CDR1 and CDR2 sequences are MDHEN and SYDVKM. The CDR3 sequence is CASTLRGVTYNSPLHF. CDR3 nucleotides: TGTGCCAGCACCCTAAGGGGTGTCACCTATAATTCACCCCTCCACTTT.

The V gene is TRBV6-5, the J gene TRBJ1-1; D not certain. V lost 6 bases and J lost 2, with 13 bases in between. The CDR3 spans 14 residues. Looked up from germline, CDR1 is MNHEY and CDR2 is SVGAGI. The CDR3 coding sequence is TGTGCCAGCAGCCACGGCCGGGGTAACACTGAAGCTTTCTTT. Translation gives CASSHGRGNTEAFF.

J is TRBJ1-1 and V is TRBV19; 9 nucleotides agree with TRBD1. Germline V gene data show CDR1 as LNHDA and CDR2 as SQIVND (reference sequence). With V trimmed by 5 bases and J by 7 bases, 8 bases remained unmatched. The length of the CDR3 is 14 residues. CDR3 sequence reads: CASSYDRGEGEAFF. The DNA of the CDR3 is TGTGCCAGTAGTTATGACAGGGGGGAAGGTGAAGCTTTCTTT. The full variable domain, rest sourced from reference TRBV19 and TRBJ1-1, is DGGITQSPKYLFRKEGQNVTLSCEQNLNHDAMYWYRQDPGQGLRLIYYSQIVNDFQKGDIAEGYSVSREKKESFPLTVTSAQKNPTAFYLCASSYDRGEGEAFFGQGTRLTVV.

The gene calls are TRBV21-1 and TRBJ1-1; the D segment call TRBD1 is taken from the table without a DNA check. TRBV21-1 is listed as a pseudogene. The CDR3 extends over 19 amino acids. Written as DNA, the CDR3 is TGTGCCAGCAGCAAACTAGAGACAGGGGTTGGGGCAATGAACACTGAAGCTTTCTTT. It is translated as CASSKLETGVGAMNTEAFF.

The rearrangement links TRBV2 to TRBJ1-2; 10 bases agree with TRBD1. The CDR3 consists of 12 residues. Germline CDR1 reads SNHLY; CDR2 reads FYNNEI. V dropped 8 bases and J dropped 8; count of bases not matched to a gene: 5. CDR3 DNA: TGTGCCAGCGGAGGGACAGGGGTAGGCTACACCTTC. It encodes CASGGTGVGYTF.

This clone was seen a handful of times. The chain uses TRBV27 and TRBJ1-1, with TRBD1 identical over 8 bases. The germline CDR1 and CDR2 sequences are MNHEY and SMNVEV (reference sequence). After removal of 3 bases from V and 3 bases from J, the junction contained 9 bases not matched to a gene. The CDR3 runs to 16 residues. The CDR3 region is CASSFLPTGVYTEAFF. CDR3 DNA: TGTGCCAGCAGTTTCCTCCCGACAGGGGTCTACACTGAAGCTTTCTTT.

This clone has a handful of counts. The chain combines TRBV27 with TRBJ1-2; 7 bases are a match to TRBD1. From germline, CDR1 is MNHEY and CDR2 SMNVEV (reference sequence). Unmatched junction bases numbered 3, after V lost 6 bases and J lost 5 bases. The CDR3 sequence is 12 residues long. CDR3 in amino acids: CASRTGWYGYTF. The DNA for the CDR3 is TGTGCCAGCAGGACAGGGTGGTATGGCTACACCTTC.

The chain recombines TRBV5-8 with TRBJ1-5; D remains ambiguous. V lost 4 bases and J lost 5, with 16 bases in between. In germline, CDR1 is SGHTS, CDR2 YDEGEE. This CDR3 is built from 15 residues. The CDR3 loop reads CASSLGGLGDQPQHF. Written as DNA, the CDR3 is TGTGCCAGCAGCCTCGGAGGGCTTGGGGATCAGCCCCAGCATTTT.

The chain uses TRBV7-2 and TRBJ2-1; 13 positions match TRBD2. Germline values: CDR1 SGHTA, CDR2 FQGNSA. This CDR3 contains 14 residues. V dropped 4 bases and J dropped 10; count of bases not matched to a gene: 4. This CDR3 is CASSSSTSGGEQFF. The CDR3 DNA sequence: TGTGCCAGCAGCTCCTCGACTAGCGGGGGGGAGCAGTTCTTC.

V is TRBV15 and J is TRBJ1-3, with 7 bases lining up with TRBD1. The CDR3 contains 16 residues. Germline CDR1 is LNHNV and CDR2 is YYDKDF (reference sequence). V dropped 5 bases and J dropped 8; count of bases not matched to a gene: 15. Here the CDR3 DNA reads TGTGCCACCAGCCTGATAGGGACAGCTAGGTGGGACACCATATATTTT. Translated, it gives CATSLIGTARWDTIYF.